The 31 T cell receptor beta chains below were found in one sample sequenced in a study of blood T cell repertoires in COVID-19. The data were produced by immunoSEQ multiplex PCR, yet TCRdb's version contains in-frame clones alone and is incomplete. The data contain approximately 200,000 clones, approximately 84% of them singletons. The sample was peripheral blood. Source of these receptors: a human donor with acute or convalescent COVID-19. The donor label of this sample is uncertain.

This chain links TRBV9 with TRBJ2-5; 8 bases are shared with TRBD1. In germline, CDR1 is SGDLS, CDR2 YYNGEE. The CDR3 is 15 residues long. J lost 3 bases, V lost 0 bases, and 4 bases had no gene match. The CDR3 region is CASSVDAGGKETQYF. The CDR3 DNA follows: TGTGCCAGCAGCGTAGACGCAGGGGGCAAAGAGACCCAGTACTTC.

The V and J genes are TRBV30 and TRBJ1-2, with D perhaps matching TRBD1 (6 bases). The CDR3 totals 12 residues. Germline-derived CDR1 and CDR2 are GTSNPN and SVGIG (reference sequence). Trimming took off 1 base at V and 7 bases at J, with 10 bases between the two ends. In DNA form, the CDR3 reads TGTGCCTGGAGTGACAGGGCGGGTGGCTACACCTTC. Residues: CAWSDRAGGYTF.

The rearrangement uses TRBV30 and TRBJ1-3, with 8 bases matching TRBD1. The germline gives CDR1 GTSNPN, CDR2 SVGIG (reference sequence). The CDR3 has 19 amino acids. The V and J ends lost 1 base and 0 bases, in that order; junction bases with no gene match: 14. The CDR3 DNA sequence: TGTGCCTGGAGTGCCGGGACAGGTTTATACACTAGCTCTGGAAACACCATATATTTT. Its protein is CAWSAGTGLYTSSGNTIYF.

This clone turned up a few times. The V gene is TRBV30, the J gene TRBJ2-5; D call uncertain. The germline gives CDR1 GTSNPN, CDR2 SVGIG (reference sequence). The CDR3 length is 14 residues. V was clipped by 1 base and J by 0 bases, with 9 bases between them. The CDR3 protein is CAWSGQNHQETQYF. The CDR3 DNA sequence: TGTGCCTGGAGTGGTCAGAATCACCAAGAGACCCAGTACTTC.

CDR3 sequence reads: CASSILAGSATYEQYF. Written as DNA, the CDR3 is TGTGCCAGTAGTATCCTAGCGGGGTCGGCTACCTACGAGCAGTACTTC. This chain connects TRBV19 to TRBJ2-7, with 9 bases that match TRBD2. CDR3 length equals 16 residues. CDR1 is LNHDA and CDR2 is SQIVND in the germline V gene (reference sequence). V lost 3 bases to trimming and J lost 2 bases; unmatched junction nucleotides: 8.

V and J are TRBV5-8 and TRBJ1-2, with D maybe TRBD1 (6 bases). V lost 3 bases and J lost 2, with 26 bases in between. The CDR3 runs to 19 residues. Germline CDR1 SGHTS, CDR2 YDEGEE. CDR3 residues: CASSSQGQRARSVNYGYTF. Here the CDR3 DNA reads TGTGCCAGCAGCTCACAGGGACAAAGGGCGAGGAGTGTGAACTATGGCTACACCTTC. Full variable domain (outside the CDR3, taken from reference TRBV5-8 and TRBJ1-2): EAGVTQSPTHLIKTRGQQATLRCSPISGHTSVYWYQQALGLGLQFLLWYDEGEERNRGNFPPRFSGRQFPNYSSELNVNALELEDSALYLCASSSQGQRARSVNYGYTFGSGTRLTVV.

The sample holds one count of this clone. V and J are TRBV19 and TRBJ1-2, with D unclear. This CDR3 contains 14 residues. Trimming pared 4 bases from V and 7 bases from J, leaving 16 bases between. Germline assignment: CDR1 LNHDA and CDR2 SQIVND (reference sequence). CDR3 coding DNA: TGTGCCAGTAGTAACCGGATCTATGACTCTGGCTACACCTTC. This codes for CASSNRIYDSGYTF.

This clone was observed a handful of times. The CDR3 loop reads CASSSPSASSYEQYF. CDR3 sequence (DNA): TGTGCCAGCAGTTCTCCTAGCGCGAGCTCCTACGAGCAGTACTTC. This chain links TRBV27 with TRBJ2-7; the D gene is possibly TRBD2 (6 bases). V shed 4 bases and J shed 0 bases, with 13 bases lying between them. This CDR3 region has 15 residues. Germline values: CDR1 MNHEY, CDR2 SMNVEV (reference sequence).

For the CDR3, the DNA is TGTGCCACCAGCAGAGCACTGATCGACTACGAGCAGTACTTC. Protein product: CATSRALIDYEQYF. The chain couples TRBV15 to TRBJ2-7; D gene unclear. Looked up from germline, CDR1 is LNHNV and CDR2 is YYDKDF (reference sequence). V lost 1 base, J lost 3 bases, and 10 bases lay in between. CDR3 length equals 14 residues.

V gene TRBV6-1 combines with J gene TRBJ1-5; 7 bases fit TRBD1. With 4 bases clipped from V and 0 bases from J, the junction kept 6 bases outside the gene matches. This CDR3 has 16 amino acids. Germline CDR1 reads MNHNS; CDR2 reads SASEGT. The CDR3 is CASSGQGLYSNQPQHF. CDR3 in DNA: TGTGCCAGCAGTGGACAGGGCCTATATAGCAATCAGCCCCAGCATTTT.

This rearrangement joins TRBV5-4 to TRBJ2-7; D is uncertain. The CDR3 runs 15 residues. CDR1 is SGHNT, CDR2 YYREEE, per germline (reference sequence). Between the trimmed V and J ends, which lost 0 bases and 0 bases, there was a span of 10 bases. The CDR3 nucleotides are TGTGCCAGCAGCTTGGGGCAGGAACCCTCCTACGAGCAGTACTTC. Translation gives CASSLGQEPSYEQYF.

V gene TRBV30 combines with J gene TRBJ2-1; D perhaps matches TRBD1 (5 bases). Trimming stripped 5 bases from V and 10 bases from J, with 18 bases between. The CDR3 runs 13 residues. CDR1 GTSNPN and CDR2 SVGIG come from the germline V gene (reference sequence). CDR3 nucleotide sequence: TGTGCCTGGTACGGACATACGGCCCTGGAGCAGTTCTTC. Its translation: CAWYGHTALEQFF.

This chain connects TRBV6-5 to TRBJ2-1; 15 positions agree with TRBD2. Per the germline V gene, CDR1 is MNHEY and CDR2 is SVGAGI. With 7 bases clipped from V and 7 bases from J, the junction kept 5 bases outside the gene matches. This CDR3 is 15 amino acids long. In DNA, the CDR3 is TGTGCCAGCACCGGACTAGCGGGAGGGTTAAATGAGCAGTTCTTC. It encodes CASTGLAGGLNEQFF.

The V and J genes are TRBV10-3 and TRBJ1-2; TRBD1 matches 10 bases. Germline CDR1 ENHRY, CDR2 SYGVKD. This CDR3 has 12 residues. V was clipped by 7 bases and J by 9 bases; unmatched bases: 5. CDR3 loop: CAIKDRGSSYTF. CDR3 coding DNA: TGTGCCATCAAGGACAGGGGGTCGAGCTACACCTTC.

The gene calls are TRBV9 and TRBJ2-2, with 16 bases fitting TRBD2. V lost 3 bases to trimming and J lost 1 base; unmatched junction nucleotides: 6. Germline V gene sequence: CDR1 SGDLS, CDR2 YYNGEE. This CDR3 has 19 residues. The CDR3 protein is CASSAGTSGRAWNTGELFF. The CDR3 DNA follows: TGTGCCAGCAGCGCGGGGACTAGCGGGAGGGCCTGGAACACCGGGGAGCTGTTTTTT.

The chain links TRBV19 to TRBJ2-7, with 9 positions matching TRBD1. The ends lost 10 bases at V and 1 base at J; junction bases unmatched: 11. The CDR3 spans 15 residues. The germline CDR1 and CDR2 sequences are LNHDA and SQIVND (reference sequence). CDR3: CATRPGQGRSYEQYF. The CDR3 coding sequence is TGTGCCACTCGACCAGGACAGGGGAGATCCTACGAGCAGTACTTC.

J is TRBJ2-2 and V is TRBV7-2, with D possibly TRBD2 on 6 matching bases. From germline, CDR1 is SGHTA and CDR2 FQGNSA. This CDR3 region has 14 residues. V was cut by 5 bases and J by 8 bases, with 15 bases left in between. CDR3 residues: CASSPRRDLGELFF. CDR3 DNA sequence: TGTGCCAGCAGCCCCCGACGGGACTTAGGGGAGCTGTTTTTT.

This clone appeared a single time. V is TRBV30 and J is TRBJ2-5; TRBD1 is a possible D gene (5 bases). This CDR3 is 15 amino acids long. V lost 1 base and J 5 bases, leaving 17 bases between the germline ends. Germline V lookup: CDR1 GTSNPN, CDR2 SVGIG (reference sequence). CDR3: CAWSASTGPAETQYF. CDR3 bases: TGTGCCTGGAGTGCGTCAACAGGACCAGCGGAGACCCAGTACTTC. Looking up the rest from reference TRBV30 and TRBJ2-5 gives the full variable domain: SQTIHQWPATLVQPVGSPLSLECTVEGTSNPNLYWYRQAAGRGLQLLFYSVGIGQISSEVPQNLSASRPQDRQFILSSKKLLLSDSGFYLCAWSASTGPAETQYFGPGTRLLVL.

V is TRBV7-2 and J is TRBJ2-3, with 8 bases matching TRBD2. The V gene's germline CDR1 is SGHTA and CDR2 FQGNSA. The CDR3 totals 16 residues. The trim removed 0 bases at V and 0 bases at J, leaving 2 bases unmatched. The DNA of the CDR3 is TGTGCCAGCAGCTTAGCTTCTAGCGGGAGCACAGATACGCAGTATTTT. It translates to CASSLASSGSTDTQYF. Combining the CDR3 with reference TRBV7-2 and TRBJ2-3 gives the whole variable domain GAGVSQSPSNKVTEKGKDVELRCDPISGHTALYWYRQSLGQGLEFLIYFQGNSAPDKSGLPSDRFSAERTGGSVSTLTIQRTQQEDSAVYLCASSLASSGSTDTQYFGPGTRLTVL.

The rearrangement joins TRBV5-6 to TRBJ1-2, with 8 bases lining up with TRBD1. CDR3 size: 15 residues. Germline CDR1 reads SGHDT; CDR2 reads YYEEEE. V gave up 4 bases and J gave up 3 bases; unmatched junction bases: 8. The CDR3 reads CASSRQGYSDYGYTF. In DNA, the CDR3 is TGTGCCAGCAGCAGACAGGGGTACTCCGACTATGGCTACACCTTC.

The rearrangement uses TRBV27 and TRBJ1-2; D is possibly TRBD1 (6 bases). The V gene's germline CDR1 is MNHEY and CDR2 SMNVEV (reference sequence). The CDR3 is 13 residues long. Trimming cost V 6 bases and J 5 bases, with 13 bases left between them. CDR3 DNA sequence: TGTGCCAGCAGGGGGACAAAGGGGTATGGCTACACCTTC. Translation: CASRGTKGYGYTF.

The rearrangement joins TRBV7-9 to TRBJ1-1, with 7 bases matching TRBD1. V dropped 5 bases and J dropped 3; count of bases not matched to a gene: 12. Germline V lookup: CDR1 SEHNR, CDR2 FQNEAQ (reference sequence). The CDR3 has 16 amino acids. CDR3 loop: CASSPLRTGLDTEAFF. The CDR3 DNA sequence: TGTGCCAGCAGCCCCCTTCGGACAGGTCTGGACACTGAAGCTTTCTTT.

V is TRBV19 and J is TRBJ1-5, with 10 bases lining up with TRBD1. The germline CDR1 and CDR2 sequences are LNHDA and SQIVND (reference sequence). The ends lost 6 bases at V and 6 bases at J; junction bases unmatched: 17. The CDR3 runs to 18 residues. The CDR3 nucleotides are TGTGCCAGTAGCTCCCCGGGACAGGGGACCTCGTCCACTCAGCCCCAGCATTTT. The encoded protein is CASSSPGQGTSSTQPQHF.

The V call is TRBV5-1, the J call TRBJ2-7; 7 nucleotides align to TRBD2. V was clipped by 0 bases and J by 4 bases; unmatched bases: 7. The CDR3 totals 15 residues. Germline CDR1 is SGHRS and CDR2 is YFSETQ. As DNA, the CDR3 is TGCGCCAGCAGCTTGGACGCGGGAGTTAATTACGAGCAGTACTTC. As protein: CASSLDAGVNYEQYF.

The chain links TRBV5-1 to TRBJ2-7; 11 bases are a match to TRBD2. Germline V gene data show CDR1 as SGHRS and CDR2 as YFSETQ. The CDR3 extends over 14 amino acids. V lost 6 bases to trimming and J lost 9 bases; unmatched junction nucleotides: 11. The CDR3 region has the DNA TGCGCCAGCAACTTACTAGCGGGAGCCATCGGGCAGTACTTC. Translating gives CASNLLAGAIGQYF.

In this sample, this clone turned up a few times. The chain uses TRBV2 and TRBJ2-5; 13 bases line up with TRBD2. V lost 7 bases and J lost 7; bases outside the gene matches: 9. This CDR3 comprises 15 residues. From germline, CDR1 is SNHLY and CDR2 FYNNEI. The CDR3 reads CASKKLAGGPGTQYF. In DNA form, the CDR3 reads TGTGCCAGCAAGAAACTAGCGGGAGGGCCTGGGACCCAGTACTTC.

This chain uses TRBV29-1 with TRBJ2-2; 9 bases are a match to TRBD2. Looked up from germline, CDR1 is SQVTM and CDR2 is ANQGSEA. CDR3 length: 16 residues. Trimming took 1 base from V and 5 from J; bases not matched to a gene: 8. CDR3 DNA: TGCAGCGTTGAAGGGGGTGCGGGAGGGCCTACCGGGGAGCTGTTTTTT. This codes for CSVEGGAGGPTGELFF.

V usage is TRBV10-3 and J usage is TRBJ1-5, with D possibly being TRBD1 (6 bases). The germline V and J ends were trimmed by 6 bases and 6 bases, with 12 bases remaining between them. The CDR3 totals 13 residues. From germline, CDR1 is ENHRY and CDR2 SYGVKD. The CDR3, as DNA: TGTGCCATCAGGCCGGACAGTGCTCAGCCCCAGCATTTT. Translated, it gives CAIRPDSAQPQHF.

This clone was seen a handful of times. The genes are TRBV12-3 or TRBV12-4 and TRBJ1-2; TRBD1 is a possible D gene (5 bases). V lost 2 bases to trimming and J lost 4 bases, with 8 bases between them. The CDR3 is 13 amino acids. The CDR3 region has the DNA TGTGCCAGCAGTTTAAGGACAACCTATGGCTACACCTTC. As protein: CASSLRTTYGYTF.

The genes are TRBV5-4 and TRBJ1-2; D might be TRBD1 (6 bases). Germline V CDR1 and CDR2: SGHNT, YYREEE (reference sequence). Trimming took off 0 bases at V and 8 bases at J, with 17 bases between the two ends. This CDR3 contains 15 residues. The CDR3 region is CASSLAGTGMGGYTF. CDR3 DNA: TGTGCCAGCAGCTTGGCGGGTACAGGGATGGGCGGCTACACCTTC.

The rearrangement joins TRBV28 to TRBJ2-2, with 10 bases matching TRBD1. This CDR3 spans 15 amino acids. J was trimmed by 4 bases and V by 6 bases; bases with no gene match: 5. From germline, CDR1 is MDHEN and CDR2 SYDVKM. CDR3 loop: CASRLGTGVTGELFF. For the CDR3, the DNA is TGTGCCAGCAGACTTGGGACAGGGGTCACCGGGGAGCTGTTTTTT.